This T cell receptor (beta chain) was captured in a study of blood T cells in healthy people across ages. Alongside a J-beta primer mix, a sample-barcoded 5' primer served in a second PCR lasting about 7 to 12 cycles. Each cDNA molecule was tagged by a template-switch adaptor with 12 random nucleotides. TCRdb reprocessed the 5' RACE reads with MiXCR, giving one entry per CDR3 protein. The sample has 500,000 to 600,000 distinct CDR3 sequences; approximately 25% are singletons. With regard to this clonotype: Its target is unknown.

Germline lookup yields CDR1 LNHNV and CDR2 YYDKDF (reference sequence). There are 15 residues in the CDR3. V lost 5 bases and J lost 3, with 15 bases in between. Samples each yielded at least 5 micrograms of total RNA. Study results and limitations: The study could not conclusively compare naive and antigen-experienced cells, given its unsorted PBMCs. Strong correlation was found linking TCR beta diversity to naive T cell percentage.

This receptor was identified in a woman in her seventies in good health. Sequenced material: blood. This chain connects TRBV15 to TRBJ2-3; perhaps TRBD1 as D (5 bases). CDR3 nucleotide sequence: TGTGCCACCAGCTCACAGGCCACCATGACAGATACGCAGTATTTT. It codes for CATSSQATMTDTQYF.